This T cell receptor beta chain was identified in a study of CD8 T cells in Susac syndrome. Germline loops: CDR1 LNHDA, CDR2 SQIVND (reference sequence). CDR3 length: 16 amino acids. With 5 bases removed from V and 6 bases from J, the gap between germline ends came to 22 bases. Reverse transcription of about 0.5 to 1 ug RNA used random hexamers. The TCR beta CDR3 was amplified by immunoSEQ multiplex PCR across 54 Vbeta, 13 Jbeta. Each CDR3 protein gets one entry after TCRdb re-called the immunoSEQ multiplex PCR reads with MiXCR. The sample gives around 150,000 distinct CDR3 sequences, 90% to 95% of which show up once; more than 0.11% is in the top ten.

The sample comprised CD4+ T cells from PBMCs. The chain recombines TRBV19 with TRBJ1-2; D remains unclear. The receptor's source is a human donor in good health. In nucleotides, the CDR3 is TGTGCCAGTAGTTTTCCTCGAGGGAGGAGTATGGATGGCTACACCTTC. This translates into CASSFPRGRSMDGYTF.